The 22 T cell receptor beta chains listed next were all sequenced from one sample in a study of tumor-infiltrating lymphocytes in primary liver carcinoma. Scientists recovered RNA and DNA together from roughly 21-30 mg of unsorted bulk tissue. Total RNA (about 500 ng) served as template for TCR beta cDNA synthesis primed by a constant-region primer. Slightly modified ARM-PCR with three nested multiplex PCR rounds yielded TCR beta libraries. TRBV1-TRBV30 forward primers paired with a C-beta reverse primer were used in the first two PCR rounds, which ran roughly 10 cycles each. TCRdb independently ran MiXCR on the multiplex PCR reads; one entry per CDR3 protein. The table includes fewer than 85,000 distinct CDR3 sequences, roughly 72% detected once. The sequenced sample was tumor-adjacent normal liver tissue. The origin of the receptors is a man aged 35 to 55 with primary liver carcinoma and hepatitis B virus infection.

About this clonotype: One base away lies a much larger clone, so this may be a sequencing read error. The rearrangement uses TRBV7-9 and TRBJ2-5; the D is unclear. Germline V gene sequence: CDR1 SEHNR, CDR2 FQNEAQ (reference sequence). The CDR3 is made up of 12 amino acids. The CDR3 region has the DNA TGTGTCAGCAGCTTAAGTCACGAGACCCAGTACTTC. This codes for CVSSLSHETQYF. Drawing the rest from reference TRBV7-9 and TRBJ2-5, the complete variable domain is DTGVSQNPRHKITKRGQNVTFRCDPISEHNRLYWYRQTLGQGPEFLTYFQNEAQLEKSRLLSDRFSAERPKGSFSTLEIQRTEQGDSAMYLCVSSLSHETQYFGPGTRLLVL.

On this clonotype itself: As the CDR3 is not closed by the conserved phenylalanine or tryptophan, this likely results from a read error. The rearrangement joins TRBV6-5 to TRBJ2-1; D not resolved. CDR3 length: 15 residues. CDR1 is MNHEY and CDR2 is SVGAGI in the germline V gene. The CDR3 DNA is TGTGCCAGCACTTACGGAAGCAACTTTAACAATGAGCAGTTCTTA. It is translated as CASTYGSNFNNEQFL.

This clonotype was recorded once. The junction departs from germline at one end; a sequencing error may be responsible. V usage is TRBV11-3 and J usage is TRBJ2-7; either TRBD1 or TRBD2 may supply D (5 bases each). CDR3 length equals 13 residues. Germline-derived CDR1 and CDR2 are SGHNT and YENEEA. DNA of the CDR3: TGTGCTAGCAGCGTGGGACGGTCCTACGAGCAGTACTTC. This codes for CASSVGRSYEQYF. Filled out from reference TRBV11-3 and TRBJ2-7, the complete variable domain reads EAGVVQSPRYKIIEKKQPVAFWCNPISGHNTLYWYLQNLGQGPELLIRYENEEAVDDSQLPKDRFSAERLKGVDSTLKIQPAELGDSAVYLCASSVGRSYEQYFGPGTRLTVT.

Of note for this clonotype: The junction shows a germline mismatch at one end, possibly a read error. The chain employs TRBV11-1 and TRBJ2-1, with 7 bases lining up with TRBD1. The CDR3 consists of 12 residues. CDR1 is SGHAT, CDR2 FQDESV, per germline (reference sequence). The CDR3 DNA follows: TGCTCCAGCACAGGGGCCTACAATGAGCAGTTCTTC. Its protein product is CSSTGAYNEQFF.

This clonotype showed up just once. This is likely a read error, given that the CDR3 carries no conserved phenylalanine or tryptophan at its end. V gene TRBV12-3 or TRBV12-4 combines with J gene TRBJ1-1; D unclear. Trimming removed 7 bases from V and 7 bases from J, with 16 bases in between. The CDR3 is made up of 13 amino acids. This chain's CDR3 is CASTITVGREAFS. The CDR3 coding sequence is TGTGCCAGCACTATAACGGTAGGGCGTGAAGCTTTCTCT.

This clonotype was found a few times. The rearrangement links TRBV20-1 to TRBJ2-1; D is perhaps TRBD2 (6 bases). Germline CDR1 DFQATT, CDR2 SNEGSKA (reference sequence). The CDR3 has 13 residues. Trimming took 3 bases from V and 3 from J, leaving 9 bases between them. CDR3 sequence reads: CSASLDYYNEQFF. CDR3 sequence (DNA): TGCAGTGCTAGTCTGGACTACTACAATGAGCAGTTCTTC.

A remark on this clonotype: A read error is possible here, since a much larger clone lies one base away. The genes are TRBV28 and TRBJ2-1; TRBD2 agrees at 13 bases. This CDR3 region has 15 residues. CDR1 and CDR2 from the germline V gene are MDHEN and SYDVKM. The ends lost 7 bases at V and 8 bases at J; junction bases unmatched: 8. CDR3 protein: CASTKLAGGAYEQFF. CDR3 coding DNA: TGTGCCAGCACTAAACTAGCGGGAGGGGCCTATGAGCAGTTCTTC.

As regards this clonotype: One end of the junction varies from germline; a read error may be responsible. The chain uses TRBV11-3 and TRBJ2-3; D unclear. CDR1 and CDR2 from the germline V gene are SGHNT and YENEEA. The CDR3 has 12 residues. This CDR3 is CASSLAADTQYF. Here the CDR3 DNA reads TGCGCCAGCAGCTTAGCCGCAGATACACAGTATTTT. Full variable domain (missing parts from reference TRBV11-3 and TRBJ2-3): EAGVVQSPRYKIIEKKQPVAFWCNPISGHNTLYWYLQNLGQGPELLIRYENEEAVDDSQLPKDRFSAERLKGVDSTLKIQPAELGDSAVYLCASSLAADTQYFGPGTRLTVL.

Regarding this clonotype: Relative to the germline gene, one junction end is altered; a read error may explain this. The chain employs TRBV11-1 and TRBJ2-3; no firm D call. CDR3 length: 19 residues. Per the germline V gene, CDR1 is SGHAT and CDR2 is FQDESV (reference sequence). The CDR3 DNA reads as TGTGCAAGCAGTCGTACCCCCCCGGACGGCTGTGCTAGGACAGATACGCAGTATTTT. Translation gives CASSRTPPDGCARTDTQYF.

The chain combines TRBV4-2 with TRBJ2-3; D unresolved. CDR1 and CDR2 from the germline V gene are LGHNA and YNFKEQ. Trimming left V 1 base short and J 2 bases short, with 4 bases between. The CDR3 sequence is 13 residues long. The CDR3 DNA reads TGTGCCAGCAGCCAAGGCTCCACAGATACGCAGTATTTT. This sequence encodes CASSQGSTDTQYF.

On this clonotype: It may be a read error: a sequence one base away is much more abundant. This rearrangement joins TRBV11-2 to TRBJ2-2; D is unclear. This CDR3 has 15 residues. Trimming removed 2 bases from V and 3 bases from J, with 10 bases in between. Germline-derived CDR1 and CDR2 are SGHAT and FQNNGV. The CDR3 loop is CASSLLSADTGELFF. As DNA, the CDR3 is TGTGCCAGCAGCTTACTCAGTGCGGACACCGGGGAGCTGTTTTTT. The full variable domain, completed using reference TRBV11-2 and TRBJ2-2, is EAGVAQSPRYKIIEKRQSVAFWCNPISGHATLYWYQQILGQGPKLLIQFQNNGVVDDSQLPKDRFSAERLKGVDSTLKIQPAKLEDSAVYLCASSLLSADTGELFFGEGSRLTVL.

J is TRBJ2-3 and V is TRBV7-6; D is unclear. V was clipped by 0 bases and J by 2 bases, with 9 bases between them. Germline V lookup: CDR1 SGHVS, CDR2 FNYEAQ. The CDR3 is made up of 15 amino acids. CDR3 bases: TGTGCCAGCAGCTTAGCACCGGGCCACACAGATACGCAGTATTTT. Residues: CASSLAPGHTDTQYF.

This clonotype was seen repeatedly, ten times or more. The chain links TRBV29-1 to TRBJ2-3; 8 bases match TRBD2. CDR1 and CDR2 (germline): SQVTM, ANQGSEA. Trimming removed 7 bases from V and 4 bases from J; junction bases left unmatched: 10. There are 14 residues in the CDR3. The CDR3 spells CSATGAGAADTQYF. CDR3 DNA: TGCAGCGCAACGGGAGCGGGGGCAGCAGATACGCAGTATTTT.

As concerns this clonotype: With a much larger clone just one base away, this may be a read error. V usage is TRBV11-3 and J usage is TRBJ2-2; D is possibly TRBD2 (6 bases). The CDR3 is made up of 16 amino acids. The V gene's germline CDR1 is SGHNT and CDR2 YENEEA. This CDR3 is CASSPGVGAKTGELFF. Written as DNA, the CDR3 is TGTGCCAGCAGCCCGGGGGTCGGGGCGAAGACCGGGGAGCTGTTTTTT.

About this clonotype: A read error may explain this, as a much larger clone is one base away. This rearrangement joins TRBV30 to TRBJ2-1; tentatively, D is TRBD2 (6 bases). Trimming stripped 2 bases from V and 9 bases from J, with 20 bases between. In germline, CDR1 is GTSNPN, CDR2 SVGIG (reference sequence). This CDR3 is built from 15 residues. The CDR3 nucleotides are TGTGCCTGGAGTCTTCCGGGGCATGAGGAGGGTGAGCAGTTCTTC. It yields the protein CAWSLPGHEEGEQFF.

With regard to this clonotype: The CDR3 ends on some other residue instead of the conserved phenylalanine or tryptophan, so this is likely a read error. The CDR3 sequence is CASGGLAVTGELFL. For the CDR3, the DNA is TGTGCCAGCGGGGGACTAGCGGTGACTGGGGAGCTGTTTCTT. This chain joins TRBV6-1 and TRBJ2-2; 11 bases fit TRBD2. The ends lost 8 bases at V and 8 bases at J; junction bases unmatched: 7. CDR1 and CDR2 from the germline V gene are MNHNS and SASEGT. The CDR3 covers 14 residues.

The table lists this clonotype with a few counts. Germline is not matched at one junction end, which may reflect a read error. V gene TRBV5-6 combines with J gene TRBJ1-6; weak D call: TRBD1 (6 bases). Germline V gives CDR1 SGHDT, CDR2 YYEEEE. The length of the CDR3 is 15 residues. This chain's CDR3 is CASSLVGQRNSPFHF. In nucleotides, the CDR3 is TGTGCCAGCAGCTTGGTTGGACAGCGCAATTCACCCTTCCACTTC.

Comment on this clonotype: The junction and the germline gene differ at one end; a read error may be behind it. V gene TRBV4-1 combines with J gene TRBJ1-6; TRBD1 might be the D (6 bases). The CDR3 runs to 17 residues. Per the germline V gene, CDR1 is MGHRA and CDR2 is YSYEKL. Here the CDR3 DNA reads TGCGCCAGCAACCAAGCGAACAGGGCGTTTTATAATTCACCCCTCCACTTT. This gives the protein CASNQANRAFYNSPLHF.

Notes on this clonotype: A junction boundary mismatches the germline segment, possibly from a read error. The CDR3 reads CGSSAITAGLAYEQYF. For the CDR3, the DNA is TGTGGCAGCAGCGCTATAACTGCAGGCTTAGCTTACGAGCAGTACTTC. J is TRBJ2-7 and V is TRBV7-9; no definite D call. Germline V gives CDR1 SEHNR, CDR2 FQNEAQ (reference sequence). The CDR3 has 16 residues.

The chain combines TRBV7-9 with TRBJ2-7; 9 bases are shared with TRBD1. V trimming: 9 bases; J trimming: 2 bases; junction bases outside the gene matches: 20. The germline CDR1 and CDR2 sequences are SEHNR and FQNEAQ (reference sequence). The CDR3 runs 18 residues. DNA of the CDR3: TGTGCCAGTGGCTTATATGGCCGACGGGACAGGGAAGCCTACGAGCAGTACTTC. Translated: CASGLYGRRDREAYEQYF.

Details on this clonotype: It is likely a read error, because the conserved phenylalanine at the end of the CDR3 is missing. The V gene is TRBV28, the J gene TRBJ2-3; perhaps D is TRBD1 or TRBD2 (5 bases each). CDR3 length: 13 amino acids. CDR1 and CDR2 from the germline V gene are MDHEN and SYDVKM. V lost 8 bases, J lost 2 bases, and 11 bases lay in between. This CDR3 is CASHQGVTDTQYS. The CDR3, as DNA: TGTGCCAGCCATCAGGGAGTCACAGATACGCAGTATTCT.

In regard to this clonotype: A junction boundary mismatches the germline segment, possibly from a read error. The chain carries TRBV6-5 and TRBJ2-7, with D perhaps matching TRBD2 (6 bases). The CDR3 length is 16 residues. Germline CDR1 reads MNHEY; CDR2 reads SVGAGI. CDR3 region: CASSSRTTAGGPEQHF. The CDR3 DNA reads as TGTGCCAGCAGTTCCCGTACTACAGCGGGTGGGCCCGAGCAGCACTTC.